This TCR beta chain was documented in a study of T cell responses to AZD1222 COVID-19 vaccine. Study-level points and caveats: Repertoire collection took place solely once the T cell response had peaked. Targets within unmutated variant regions were reportedly found for nearly half of spike-specific TCRs. Among the donors, most were white British and more were female, and clonal diversity was possibly underestimated.

Method: immunoSEQ multiplex PCR; TCRdb's copy keeps in-frame clones and lacks some. The repertoire consists of 99,000 or so clones, with roughly 80% occurring once and the leading ten covering 4% to 6%. With respect to this clone: The antigen is undetermined.

This CDR3 contains 16 residues. Germline CDR1 reads LGHNA; CDR2 reads YSLEER. Trimming pared 1 base from V and 5 bases from J, leaving 14 bases between. The material was peripheral blood, obtained on day 0 of AZD1222 vaccination. The TCR sequence derives from an adult in good health. This rearrangement joins TRBV4-3 to TRBJ2-2, with a tentative D call TRBD2 (6 bases). CDR3 coding DNA: TGCGCCAGCAGCCAAGGGGCGGGACTTAGTACCGGGGAGCTGTTTTTT. This encodes CASSQGAGLSTGELFF.